These T cell receptor beta chains were read from a single sample in a study of tumor-infiltrating lymphocytes in primary liver carcinoma. TCRdb reanalysed the multiplex PCR reads using MiXCR and keeps one entry per CDR3 protein. The sample lists about 180,000 distinct CDR3 sequences; less than 65% were seen once. Material: peripheral blood. These receptors were obtained from a man in his forties or fifties with primary liver carcinoma and hepatitis B virus infection. The CDR3 runs from the conserved cysteine through the conserved F or W. The D gene is left open where the match is weak. Only part of the rows carry a size: once, few, many, or a class if the clone is expanded.

D gene	clone size	V gene	CDR3 length	J gene	CDR3 DNA	CDR3 protein
.	.	TRBV6-1	17	TRBJ2-1	TGTGCCAGCAGTACCCGTCGACTAGGCTTAATCTACAATGAGCAGTTCTTC	CASSTRRLGLIYNEQFF
.	.	TRBV6-5	15	TRBJ1-6	TGTGCCAGCAAGGTAGGGGTGGAGCGCAATTCACCCCTCCACTTT	CASKVGVERNSPLHF
.	.	TRBV7-9	12	TRBJ1-5	TGTGCCAGCAGCTTAGATGTTCAGCCCCAGCATTTT	CASSLDVQPQHF
.	few	TRBV4-1	17	TRBJ2-6	TGCGCCAGCAGCCAAAAGTTCCTCGGGACTGGGGCCAACGTCCTGACTTTC	CASSQKFLGTGANVLTF
.	many	TRBV6-5	15	TRBJ2-7	TGTGCCAGCAGTTACAAGGACAGCAGCTCCTACGAGCAGTACTTC	CASSYKDSSSYEQYF
.	.	TRBV11-2	12	TRBJ2-7	TGTGCCAACAGCCTCCTGTGGGGCGAGCAATACTTC	CANSLLWGEQYF
TRBD2	few	TRBV29-1	14	TRBJ2-5	TGCAGCGGACTAGCGGTTCTGGGGTTGGAGACCCAGTACTTC	CSGLAVLGLETQYF
.	.	TRBV29-1	12	TRBJ2-7	TGCAGCGCTGTGACAAGGGGTTACGAGCAGTACTTC	CSAVTRGYEQYF
.	few	TRBV4-1	14	TRBJ1-1	TGCGCCAGCAGCCCGGGACACATGAACACTGAAGCTTTCTTT	CASSPGHMNTEAFF
TRBD1	.	TRBV7-9	14	TRBJ2-7	TGTGCCAGCAGCTTAACAGGGGGGAAGTACGTGCAGTACTTC	CASSLTGGKYVQYF
TRBD2	many	TRBV11-2	16	TRBJ2-1	TGTGCCAGCAGCTTAGTAGCGGGACTCTCCTACAATGAGCAGTTCTTC	CASSLVAGLSYNEQFF
.	.	TRBV12-3/TRBV12-4	15	TRBJ1-1	TGTGCCAGCAGTTCCGGACAGTCCGTGGGCACTGAAGCTTTCTTT	CASSSGQSVGTEAFF
.	once	TRBV12-3/TRBV12-4	11	TRBJ2-2	TGTGCCAGCAGGCCTACCGGGGAGCCGTTTTTT	CASRPTGEPFF
TRBD1	few	TRBV4-1	15	TRBJ1-1	TGCGCCAGCAGCCCTGGGACAGGGAGGAACACTGAAGCTTTCTTT	CASSPGTGRNTEAFF
.	.	TRBV4-1	14	TRBJ1-3	TGCGCCAGCAGCCAGGCAGGCTCTGGAAACACCATATATTTT	CASSQAGSGNTIYF
TRBD2	.	TRBV11-2	13	TRBJ2-1	TGTGCCAGCAGCTGGACTAGCGGTGGTGAGCAGTTCTTC	CASSWTSGGEQFF
.	few	TRBV6-2/TRBV6-3	18	TRBJ1-5	TGTGAAAGCAGGACTCCTAACGCAGAATGGAATCGCAATCAGCCCCAGCATTTT	CESRTPNAEWNRNQPQHF
TRBD1	.	TRBV28	16	TRBJ1-1	TGTGCCAGCAGCGTATTCACGAGACAGGGGGACACTGAAGCTTTCTTT	CASSVFTRQGDTEAFF
TRBD2	.	TRBV6-2/TRBV6-3	13	TRBJ2-2	TGTGCCAGCACTTTACAGCGGGACTTGGAACTGTTTTTT	CASTLQRDLELFF
.	.	TRBV11-2	14	TRBJ2-1	TGTGCCAGCACCCCCCTCGGGGTCCTTAGTGAGCGGTTCTTC	CASTPLGVLSERFF
.	few	TRBV12-3/TRBV12-4	13	TRBJ1-2	TGTGCCAGCAGTTTCCGGGCCAGTTATGGCTACACCTTC	CASSFRASYGYTF
.	.	TRBV4-1	14	TRBJ2-5	TGCGCCAGCAGCCGGAGGGGTGGTTCGGAGACCCAGTACTTC	CASSRRGGSETQYF
TRBD2	many	TRBV29-1	13	TRBJ2-7	TGCAGCGTTGTACCTAGCGGGAGACACGAGCAGTACTTC	CSVVPSGRHEQYF
.	.	TRBV11-2	16	TRBJ1-4	TGTGCCAGCAGCCCCGGCTCTTCGCACTTTAATGAAAAACTGTTTTTT	CASSPGSSHFNEKLFF
TRBD1	once	TRBV11-2	17	TRBJ2-7	TGTGCCAGCGGTTACCGGGACAGGGATATGAAACTATACGAGCAGTACTTC	CASGYRDRDMKLYEQYF
.	.	TRBV4-1	13	TRBJ2-2	TGCGCCAGCAGCCGCCACAGGACCGGGGAGCTGTTTTTT	CASSRHRTGELFF
.	.	TRBV7-9	13	TRBJ2-2	TGTGCCAGCAGCCTTACCGCCGGCGGGGAGCTGTTTTTT	CASSLTAGGELFF
.	.	TRBV21-1	16	TRBJ2-2	TGTGCCAGCAGCTCTCGCGTCCTGGGTCGGACCGGGGAGCTGTTTTTT	CASSSRVLGRTGELFF
TRBD2	.	TRBV11-2	14	TRBJ2-3	TGTGCCAACACCATAGCGGGAATGAAAGATACGCAGTATTTT	CANTIAGMKDTQYF
.	.	TRBV29-1	14	TRBJ2-3	TGCAGCGCCCTACAGGGTTTTGGCACAGATACGCAGTATTTT	CSALQGFGTDTQYF
TRBD2	.	TRBV12-3/TRBV12-4	15	TRBJ2-3	TGTGCCAGCAGCCTGACTAGCGGGAGGGGAGATACACAGTATTTT	CASSLTSGRGDTQYF
TRBD2	many	TRBV4-2	17	TRBJ2-3	TGTGCCAGCAGCCCTGGACTAGCGGGCCGCCTCACAGATACGCAGTATTTT	CASSPGLAGRLTDTQYF
.	.	TRBV11-1	14	TRBJ2-7	TGTGCCAGCAGCCTCGCGATTAAACTCTACGAGCAGTACTTC	CASSLAIKLYEQYF
TRBD1	.	TRBV11-2	14	TRBJ1-1	TGTGCCAGCAACCTACAGACAGGGGGCACTGGAGCTTTCTTT	CASNLQTGGTGAFF
.	.	TRBV6-5	13	TRBJ2-7	TGTGCCAGCAGTGAACAGCGGCCCGGTGAGCAGTACTTC	CASSEQRPGEQYF
.	.	TRBV11-3	13	TRBJ2-1	TGTGCCTGCAGCTTAGGGGATGTGAATGAGCAGTTCTTC	CACSLGDVNEQFF
TRBD1	.	TRBV5-1	15	TRBJ1-4	TGCGCCAGCAGACGGCAGGGGGGCAATAATGAAAAACTGTTTTTT	CASRRQGGNNEKLFF
TRBD2	once	TRBV10-3	16	TRBJ2-2	TGTGCCATCAGTGAGTCTACAGCGGGACGCACCGGGGAGCTGTTTTTT	CAISESTAGRTGELFF
.	.	TRBV6-5	15	TRBJ2-5	TGTGCCAGCAGTTTATTCGGGACAAACCAAGAGACCCAGTACTTC	CASSLFGTNQETQYF
.	.	TRBV6-1	13	TRBJ2-7	TGTGCCAGCAGTGATAAGGGACTCTACGAGCAGTACTTC	CASSDKGLYEQYF
TRBD1	.	TRBV6-5	15	TRBJ2-7	TGTGCCAGCAGCAAGGGCGGGACAGGGGGCTCGGTGCAGTACTTC	CASSKGGTGGSVQYF
.	few	TRBV5-1	13	TRBJ2-7	TGCGCCAGCACCTCGGACGGCCTCTACGAGCAGTACTTC	CASTSDGLYEQYF
.	few	TRBV6-1	14	TRBJ2-2	TGTGCCAGCAGTGAAGGGGGACCGGGCGGGGAGCTGTTTTTT	CASSEGGPGGELFF
.	.	TRBV5-1	14	TRBJ2-1	TGCGCCAGCAGCATGTCGGGGATCCTCGATCGGCAGTTCTTC	CASSMSGILDRQFF
.	.	TRBV6-1	15	TRBJ1-5	TGTGCCAGCAGCTTTTACAAGGATAGCAATCAGCCCCAGCATTTT	CASSFYKDSNQPQHF